This T cell receptor beta chain comes out of a study of beta chain features in type 1 diabetes. TCRB transcripts that were expressed got sequenced, as all of the isolated RNA had been reverse transcribed. TCRdb's copy holds only in-frame clones and misses some; the assay was immunoSEQ multiplex PCR. The table has hundreds of thousands of clones, 13% seen once. This clone was detected only a few times. Its matching antigen is unknown. Study-level results: Type 1 diabetes patients had TCRB CDR3s that were shorter (moderately but significantly so) in all four CD4+ subsets.

The ends were cut back, 0 bases at V and 4 bases at J, with 12 bases in the middle. The CDR3 loop spans 15 amino acids. Germline V gene sequence: CDR1 MNHEY, CDR2 SVGAGI. The sequence derives from a man aged 18 to 35 with type 1 diabetes. The V and J genes are TRBV6-5 and TRBJ1-2; maybe TRBD1 (5 bases). Sequencing was done on a sample of naive CD4+ T cells from blood. This CDR3 is CASSYSSGVAYGYTF. The CDR3 nucleotides are TGTGCCAGCAGTTACTCATCGGGGGTGGCCTATGGCTACACCTTC.